Shown below are 12 T cell receptor beta chains from a single sample sequenced in a study of blood T cell repertoires in COVID-19. Some clones are missing from TCRdb's copy, which holds only in-frame ones; the method was immunoSEQ multiplex PCR. Of approximately 170,000 clones in the sample, about 89% were seen once. The sequencing input was peripheral blood. The receptors here all came from a man in his 70s with acute or convalescent COVID-19.

The chain joins TRBV25-1 to TRBJ2-3; TRBD1 might be the D (6 bases). The CDR3 totals 15 residues. The V and J ends lost 3 bases and 0 bases respectively, with 10 bases between them. Germline V gene data show CDR1 as MGHDK and CDR2 as SYGVNS. The CDR3 reads CASSDRTASTDTQYF. The CDR3 nucleotides are TGTGCCAGCAGTGACCGGACAGCGAGCACAGATACGCAGTATTTT.

The chain joins TRBV6-2 or TRBV6-3 to TRBJ1-6; TRBD1 might be the D (5 bases). V was trimmed by 0 bases and J by 9 bases, leaving 18 bases between them. Germline CDR1 is MNHEY and CDR2 is SVGEGT. This CDR3 has 17 residues. The CDR3 DNA reads TGTGCCAGCAGTTACTCAAACCGGGACGAAGCGGGTTCACCCCTCCACTTT. As protein: CASSYSNRDEAGSPLHF.

This chain uses TRBV6-2 or TRBV6-3 with TRBJ1-5; 7 bases align to TRBD1. Germline values: CDR1 MNHEY, CDR2 SVGEGT. V trimming: 0 bases; J trimming: 9 bases; junction bases outside the gene matches: 8. The CDR3 consists of 15 residues. In DNA form, the CDR3 reads TGTGCCAGCAGTTACTCGACAGGGAGAATGGCGCCCCAGCATTTT. Translated, it gives CASSYSTGRMAPQHF.

The chain links TRBV6-5 to TRBJ1-5, with 7 bases that match TRBD1. Losses at the gene ends were 9 bases for V and 0 bases for J; bases not matched to a gene: 8. In germline, CDR1 is MNHEY, CDR2 SVGAGI. The CDR3 has 15 amino acids. The CDR3 loop reads CASWDRAHSNQPQHF. In DNA form, the CDR3 reads TGTGCCAGTTGGGACAGAGCTCATAGCAATCAGCCCCAGCATTTT.

The gene calls are TRBV28 and TRBJ2-7, with 12 bases aligning to TRBD2. This CDR3 has 17 residues. Germline V gene sequence: CDR1 MDHEN, CDR2 SYDVKM. V lost 3 bases, J lost 5 bases, and 11 bases stayed unmatched. CDR3 sequence reads: CASSFASGGAWIHEQYF. The DNA for the CDR3 is TGTGCCAGCAGTTTTGCTAGCGGGGGGGCCTGGATCCACGAGCAGTACTTC. The whole variable domain, filled in from reference TRBV28 and TRBJ2-7, reads DVKVTQSSRYLVKRTGEKVFLECVQDMDHENMFWYRQDPGLGLRLIYFSYDVKMKEKGDIPEGYSVSREKKERFSLILESASTNQTSMYLCASSFASGGAWIHEQYFGPGTRLTVT.

The chain joins TRBV28 to TRBJ1-6; 7 positions match TRBD1. The CDR3 is 15 residues long. The V gene end was trimmed by 6 bases and the J gene end by 7 bases; junction bases not matched to a gene: 9. Germline V gene data show CDR1 as MDHEN and CDR2 as SYDVKM. In DNA, the CDR3 is TGTGCCAGCAGCCCCGTGACAGGGTCCAATTCACCCCTCCACTTT. Translating gives CASSPVTGSNSPLHF.

J is TRBJ2-7 and V is TRBV24-1; 9 bases match TRBD1. Trimming cost V 9 bases and J 2 bases; bases outside gene matches: 7. CDR3 length equals 14 residues. In germline, CDR1 is KGHDR, CDR2 SFDVKD. The CDR3 DNA is TGTGCCACCGCTGATGGACAGGGGCCCTACGAGCAGTACTTC. Amino acid sequence: CATADGQGPYEQYF.

J is TRBJ2-1 and V is TRBV14; TRBD2 matches at 9 bases. This CDR3 has 17 residues. The germline V gene encodes CDR1 SGHDN and CDR2 FVKESK. V shed 4 bases, J shed 2 bases, and the junction held 9 bases outside the gene matches. CDR3 protein: CASSPRARLAAYNEQFF. Here the CDR3 DNA reads TGTGCCAGCAGCCCCAGAGCGCGACTAGCGGCCTACAATGAGCAGTTCTTC.

This clone showed up just a few times. The chain combines TRBV7-9 with TRBJ2-3; 7 bases are shared with TRBD1. Germline V CDR1 and CDR2: SEHNR, FQNEAQ (reference sequence). CDR3 size: 15 residues. Trimming removed 5 bases from V and 2 bases from J; junction bases left unmatched: 7. The CDR3 nucleotides are TGTGCCAGCAGCGAGACAGGGTGGCACACAGATACGCAGTATTTT. This gives the protein CASSETGWHTDTQYF.

The rearrangement uses TRBV5-1 and TRBJ2-5, with 11 bases identical to TRBD2. This CDR3 is built from 16 residues. Trimming at V came to 5 bases and at J to 3 bases, leaving 9 bases not matched to a gene. Germline V gene sequence: CDR1 SGHRS, CDR2 YFSETQ. CDR3 coding DNA: TGCGCCAGCAGAGCCTCGCCGGGACTAGCGGAAGAGACCCAGTACTTC. Its protein product is CASRASPGLAEETQYF.

The V call is TRBV6-5, the J call TRBJ2-3; tentatively, D is TRBD1 (6 bases). This CDR3 is built from 13 residues. The V end was cut by 9 bases, the J end by 2 bases, with 12 bases between. Germline loops: CDR1 MNHEY, CDR2 SVGAGI. The CDR3 loop reads CASGQGTTDTQYF. CDR3 DNA sequence: TGTGCCAGTGGGCAGGGGACCACAGATACGCAGTATTTT.

J is TRBJ2-1 and V is TRBV4-3; 7 bases line up with TRBD1. The CDR3 loop spans 15 amino acids. The V and J ends lost 1 base and 5 bases, in that order; junction bases with no gene match: 5. Germline lookup yields CDR1 LGHNA and CDR2 YSLEER. CDR3 region: CASSQAQGRNNEQFF. The DNA for the CDR3 is TGCGCCAGCAGCCAAGCACAGGGGCGAAACAATGAGCAGTTCTTC.